This T cell receptor (beta chain) stems from a study of blood T cell dynamics during melanoma immunotherapy. The data were produced by immunoSEQ multiplex PCR, yet TCRdb's version contains in-frame clones alone and is incomplete. The repertoire includes 15,000 or so clones, 84% of them detected once, and about 9.4% sits in the top ten. The time point: pre-treatment baseline. Germline V gene data show CDR1 as SGHRS and CDR2 as YFSETQ. The J segment lost 5 bases and the V segment lost 3 bases, leaving 8 bases of the junction unmatched. CDR3 size: 15 residues. This clone has just a few counts. The chain combines TRBV5-1 with TRBJ1-2; 9 bases are shared with TRBD1. The source was blood, collected from a patient treated with checkpoint blockade. This receptor was obtained from a human donor with melanoma. Here the CDR3 DNA reads TGCGCCAGCAGCTCGGCCGGGGGACAGGGTTATGGCTACACCTTC. It is translated as CASSSAGGQGYGYTF. Variable domain in full (rest from reference TRBV5-1 and TRBJ1-2): KAGVTQTPRYLIKTRGQQVTLSCSPISGHRSVSWYQQTPGQGLQFLFEYFSETQRNKGNFPGRFSGRQFSNSRSEMNVSTLELGDSALYLCASSSAGGQGYGYTFGSGTRLTVV.